The following is a TCR beta chain sequence with its context. It lacks a known antigen. Nothing much larger sits one base from this clone, and base qualities are not available. This record comes from a study of regulatory T cells in long-lasting Graves disease (dated by TCRdb to the early 2020s). Regarding the research as a whole: In the newly diagnosed Graves' disease group, patients had been taking antithyroid drugs for less than 3 months. Patients with persistent Graves' disease were compared with patients with newly diagnosed Graves' disease using TCR sequencing and RNA sequencing of peripheral blood. The study took place in China and was registered as a clinical trial. A total of about 33 samples underwent TCR sequencing: about 13 from persistent and some 20 from newly diagnosed Graves' disease patients.

The time point label of this sample denotes: newly diagnosed GD, antithyroid drugs for less than 3 months. For both TCR sequencing and RNA sequencing, RNA was extracted from PBMCs using TRIzol. The diagnosis of Graves' disease was made according to American Thyroid Association guidelines. Recruitment of patients was carried out at an endocrinology department in Xi'an, China. Each patient gave approximately 8.8 milliliters of peripheral blood, collected in an EDTA anticoagulant tube. Ficoll Paque Plus density gradient separation was used to isolate PBMCs, and no further T cell sorting was performed. An Agilent 2100 Bioanalyzer and agarose gel were used to check RNA quality, while a NanoDrop 2000 measured RNA concentration. The paper as a whole reports these results and caveats: Because the primary lesion, thyroid tissue, could not be accessed, the study looked at peripheral blood alone. Only the TCR beta chain was sequenced and analyzed. Compared with newly diagnosed patients, patients with persistent Graves' disease had lower TCR Shannon entropy and fewer highly expanded clones, which suggests clonal expansion. More public clonotypes were shared among persistent patients (roughly 2,700) than among newly diagnosed patients (approximately 930). The authors acknowledged the small sample size as a limitation that may reduce accuracy.

Library generation was performed with multiplex PCR. The listed sequencing device is Illumina HiSeq 4000. TCR beta libraries were built with iRepertoire HTBI primers and Arm-PCR amplification of CDR3 regions. PCR products were gel purified before sequencing. On the study's bioinformatics: A total of some 60 TRBV and some 15 TRBJ segments were identified across samples and were used for gene usage analysis of CDR3 amino acid clonotypes. COPE and FqMerger were used to merge filtered high-quality paired reads into contigs. BLAST was used to align contigs to IMGT TRBV, TRBD and TRBJ reference genes, with CDR3 defined following IMGT. Any clonotype with a frequency above 0.1% was counted as a highly expanded clone. Shannon entropy served as the measure of repertoire diversity, while the Gini coefficient captured V-J evenness. Public clonotypes were defined as clonotypes shared by more than one individual. Starting from the raw public reads, TCRdb applied fastp trimming at Q25, assembled clones with MiXCR and retained in-frame beta chains. Every distinct CDR3 protein forms one entry, paired with its most common genes and DNA. None of the V and J calls come from the authors' own analysis; TCRdb made them. This sample comprises around 250,000 distinct CDR3 sequences, 20% to 25% of them detected only once. Together, the top ten hold about 15% of the sample.

This TCR was recovered from a female donor with Graves disease. Specimen: peripheral blood mononuclear cells (PBMCs), collected at new diagnosis, from a patient treated with antithyroid drugs.

The CDR3 loop reads CASSEDTLLPQHF. The nucleotide sequence reads as follows: TGTGCCAGCAGCGAGGACACCCTGTTGCCCCAGCATTTT. The chain is assembled from TRBV7-2 and TRBJ1-5; the best D guess is TRBD1, with 5 bases matching. The CDR3 numbers 13 residues from cysteine through phenylalanine. The retained sequence is limited to the CDR3, 39 bases, with the frame set at the first base. CDR1 is given as SGHTA and CDR2 as FQGNSA, both from the germline V gene. V is clipped by 5 bases and J by 9 bases, and the sequence between their germline boundaries is 14 bases long.